The entry below gives a single TCR beta chain sequence along with its context. These data come from a study of cytomegalovirus exposure and HLA in healthy donors. About the research overall: Earlier findings included some 120 million unique TCR beta sequences obtained from 150 million to 200 million T cells.

It was healthy bone marrow donors who served as donors. CDR1 is SGHAT and CDR2 is FQNNGV in the germline V gene. With 0 bases removed from V and 3 bases from J, the gap between germline ends came to 12 bases. The CDR3 consists of 15 residues. Primers included in the PCR were 60 Vbeta and 13 Jbeta primers. Profiled with immunoSEQ multiplex PCR; TCRdb holds only in-frame clones, not every one. The table records over 50,000 clones, roughly 80% of them present only once. The receptor was derived from a man in his forties in good health and CMV-seronegative. Source material: PBMCs. The chain recombines TRBV11-2 with TRBJ2-7; D unresolved. Written as DNA, the CDR3 is TGTGCCAGCAGCTTAGAGCGCGGCCCCAACTACGAGCAGTACTTC. Translating it yields CASSLERGPNYEQYF.